This T cell receptor (beta chain) was retrieved from a study of T cells after yellow fever vaccination. Germline CDR1 and CDR2: MDHEN and SYDVKM. This CDR3 has 15 amino acids. Trimming took 5 bases from V and 9 from J; bases not matched to a gene: 15. Each CDR3 protein gets one entry after TCRdb re-called the 5' RACE reads with MiXCR. The sample yields 250,000 to 300,000 distinct CDR3 sequences, around 4.9% seen once. Specimen: CD4+ T cells sorted from PBMCs, collected on the day of the yellow fever booster vaccination. This clonotype originated in a man in his late teens or twenties who received the YFV17D yellow fever vaccine. This chain uses TRBV28 with TRBJ1-2, with 7 bases lining up with TRBD1. The chain's CDR3 is CASSDHLNRGSSYTF. The CDR3 coding sequence is TGTGCCAGCAGTGACCACTTAAACAGGGGCTCTAGCTACACCTTC.